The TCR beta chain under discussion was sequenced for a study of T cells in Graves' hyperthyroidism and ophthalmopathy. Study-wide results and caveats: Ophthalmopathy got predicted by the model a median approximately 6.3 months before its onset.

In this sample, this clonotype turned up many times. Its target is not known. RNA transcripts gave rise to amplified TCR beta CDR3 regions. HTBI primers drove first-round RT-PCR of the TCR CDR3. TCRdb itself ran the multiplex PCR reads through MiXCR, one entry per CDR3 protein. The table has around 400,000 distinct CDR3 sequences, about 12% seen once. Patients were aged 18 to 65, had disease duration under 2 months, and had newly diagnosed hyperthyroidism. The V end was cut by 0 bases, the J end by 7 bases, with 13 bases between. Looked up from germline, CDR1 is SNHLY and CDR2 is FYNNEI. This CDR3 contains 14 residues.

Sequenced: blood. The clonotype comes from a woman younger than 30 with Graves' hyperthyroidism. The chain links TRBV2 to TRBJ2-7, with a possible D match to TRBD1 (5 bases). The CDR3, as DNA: TGTGCCAGCAGTGAAGCGCTGGCAGGGTATGAGCAGTACTTC. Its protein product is CASSEALAGYEQYF.